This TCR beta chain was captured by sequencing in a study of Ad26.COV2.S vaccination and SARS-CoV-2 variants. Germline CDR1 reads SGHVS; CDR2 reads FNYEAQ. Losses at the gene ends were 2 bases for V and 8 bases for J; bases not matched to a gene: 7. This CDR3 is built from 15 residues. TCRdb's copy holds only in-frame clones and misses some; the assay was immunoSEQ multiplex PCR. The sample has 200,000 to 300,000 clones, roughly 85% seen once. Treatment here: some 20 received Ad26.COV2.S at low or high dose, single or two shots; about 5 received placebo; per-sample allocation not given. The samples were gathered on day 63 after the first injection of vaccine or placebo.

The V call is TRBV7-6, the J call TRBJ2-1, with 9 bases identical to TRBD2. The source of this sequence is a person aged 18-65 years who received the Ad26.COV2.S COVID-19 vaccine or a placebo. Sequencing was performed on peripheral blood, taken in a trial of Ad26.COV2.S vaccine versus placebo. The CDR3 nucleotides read TGTGCCAGCAGCTTAAGGCCTAGCGGGAACGATGAGCAGTTCTTC. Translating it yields CASSLRPSGNDEQFF.